The 24 T cell receptor beta chains presented below share a single source sample, sequenced in a study of blood T cell repertoires in COVID-19. Sequenced by immunoSEQ multiplex PCR; TCRdb stores in-frame clones only, minus some. In the table there are around 200,000 clones, about 85% of which are singletons. The material sequenced was PBMCs or T cells enriched from blood (not recorded which). These receptors were collected from a man aged 35-49 years who had recovered from COVID-19.

This clone was seen only a few times. The genes are TRBV18 and TRBJ2-7; 7 positions match TRBD2. The CDR3 sequence is 13 residues long. Germline CDR1 KGHSH, CDR2 LQKENI. Trimming at V came to 4 bases and at J to 6 bases, leaving 6 bases not matched to a gene. The CDR3 protein is CASSLSGRAEQYF. For the CDR3, the DNA is TGTGCCAGCTCACTATCAGGGAGGGCCGAGCAGTACTTC.

The chain employs TRBV10-3 and TRBJ2-1; D gene unclear. CDR3 length equals 11 residues. Germline-derived CDR1 and CDR2 are ENHRY and SYGVKD. V was cut by 10 bases and J by 10 bases, with 14 bases left in between. The CDR3 is CATWSTSEQFF. The CDR3 nucleotides read TGTGCCACCTGGTCTACTTCAGAGCAGTTCTTC.

The chain links TRBV9 to TRBJ1-2; 7 bases fit TRBD1. This CDR3 is 15 amino acids long. V was clipped by 4 bases and J by 3 bases; unmatched bases: 9. Germline V gene data show CDR1 as SGDLS and CDR2 as YYNGEE. CDR3 DNA: TGTGCCAGCAGCCTGTCAGGGGGGACGGACTATGGCTACACCTTC. Translated: CASSLSGGTDYGYTF.

In nucleotides, the CDR3 is TGCGCCAGCAGCCAAGATAACAGACGGGAGACCCAGTACTTC. Protein: CASSQDNRRETQYF. This sequence joins TRBV4-1 and TRBJ2-5; D remains unclear. The germline V gene encodes CDR1 MGHRA and CDR2 YSYEKL. There are 14 residues in the CDR3. Deletions cut 0 bases from V and 5 bases from J, with 10 bases between.

The V call is TRBV29-1, the J call TRBJ1-1; D remains ambiguous. V lost 5 bases and J lost 1, with 8 bases in between. The CDR3 has 12 residues. Germline loops: CDR1 SQVTM, CDR2 ANQGSEA. The CDR3 sequence: CSVRPGNTEAFF. The CDR3 DNA reads TGCAGCGTTCGACCGGGGAACACTGAAGCTTTCTTT.

The J gene is TRBJ1-3, the V gene TRBV7-6, with 12 bases fitting TRBD1. Germline V lookup: CDR1 SGHVS, CDR2 FNYEAQ. V trimming: 3 bases; J trimming: 4 bases; junction bases outside the gene matches: 4. The CDR3 has 16 residues. The CDR3 DNA reads as TGTGCCAGCAGCTTGGGACAGGGGGCGAGGGGAAACACCATATATTTT. Encoded protein: CASSLGQGARGNTIYF.

The J gene is TRBJ2-1, the V gene TRBV7-2, with D unclear. The CDR3 has 14 amino acids. The germline V gene encodes CDR1 SGHTA and CDR2 FQGNSA. V was cut by 4 bases and J by 0 bases, with 7 bases left in between. CDR3 protein: CASSSYSSYNEQFF. CDR3 nucleotide sequence: TGTGCCAGCAGCTCCTATAGCTCCTACAATGAGCAGTTCTTC.

The chain carries TRBV11-2 and TRBJ2-7, with 10 nucleotides matching TRBD1. V lost 3 bases, J lost 4 bases, and 9 bases stayed unmatched. The CDR3 is 16 amino acids. Germline-derived CDR1 and CDR2 are SGHAT and FQNNGV. The CDR3 DNA reads TGTGCCAGCAGCTTTCTCGCCGGGACAGGGGATTACGAGCAGTACTTC. Its protein is CASSFLAGTGDYEQYF. The full variable domain, completed using reference TRBV11-2 and TRBJ2-7, is EAGVAQSPRYKIIEKRQSVAFWCNPISGHATLYWYQQILGQGPKLLIQFQNNGVVDDSQLPKDRFSAERLKGVDSTLKIQPAKLEDSAVYLCASSFLAGTGDYEQYFGPGTRLTVT.

Only a few counts were recorded for this clone. This chain uses TRBV9 with TRBJ1-2; 7 positions agree with TRBD1. Trimming at V came to 0 bases and at J to 3 bases, leaving 2 bases not matched to a gene. This CDR3 has 14 amino acids. CDR1 SGDLS and CDR2 YYNGEE come from the germline V gene. CDR3 in DNA: TGTGCCAGCAGCGTAGGACAGGGAGACTATGGCTACACCTTC. This translates into CASSVGQGDYGYTF.

The CDR3 nucleotides read TGTGCCAGCAGGTCCGGTAGCGGCAACTACGAGCAGTACTTC. It encodes CASRSGSGNYEQYF. This chain uses TRBV28 with TRBJ2-7; D is perhaps TRBD2 (6 bases). CDR1 MDHEN and CDR2 SYDVKM come from the germline V gene. Deletions cut 6 bases from V and 3 bases from J, with 15 bases between. The CDR3 has 14 residues.

This clone was observed a few times. The rearrangement links TRBV29-1 to TRBJ1-1; maybe TRBD1 (6 bases). Trimming pared 3 bases from V and 4 bases from J, leaving 9 bases between. CDR1 is SQVTM and CDR2 is ANQGSEA in the germline V gene. This CDR3 contains 12 residues. This CDR3 reads CSVEQGTTEAFF. CDR3 nucleotide sequence: TGCAGCGTTGAGCAGGGGACCACTGAAGCTTTCTTT.

The chain employs TRBV6-4 and TRBJ2-2; no clear D gene. V was pared by 6 bases and J by 5 bases, with 10 bases between. The V gene's germline CDR1 is MRHNA and CDR2 SNTAGT. There are 13 residues in the CDR3. The CDR3 here is CASSLEPTGELFF. In nucleotides, the CDR3 is TGTGCCAGCAGCCTGGAGCCGACCGGGGAGCTGTTTTTT.

The chain couples TRBV5-5 to TRBJ1-2, with D hard to call. CDR1 is SGHKS, CDR2 YYEKEE, per germline (reference sequence). V was pared by 2 bases and J by 2 bases, with 13 bases between. The CDR3 has 15 amino acids. The CDR3 region is CASSFPGTLNYGYTF. Here the CDR3 DNA reads TGTGCCAGCAGCTTTCCAGGAACGCTGAACTATGGCTACACCTTC.

This chain uses TRBV5-1 with TRBJ1-3; a possible D gene is TRBD1 (6 bases). CDR1 and CDR2 (germline): SGHRS, YFSETQ. The CDR3 is made up of 15 amino acids. V lost 4 bases and J lost 4, with 15 bases in between. The CDR3: CASSGAGVSGNTIYF. The CDR3 DNA reads TGCGCCAGCAGCGGAGCAGGGGTATCAGGAAACACCATATATTTT.

The V call is TRBV4-3, the J call TRBJ2-7; the D gene is possibly TRBD2 (6 bases). V lost 1 base to trimming and J lost 4 bases, with 14 bases between them. Germline V gene sequence: CDR1 LGHNA, CDR2 YSLEER. This CDR3 contains 15 residues. The CDR3 spells CASSQAPTRGYEQYF. The CDR3, as DNA: TGCGCCAGCAGCCAAGCACCCACCCGGGGGTACGAGCAGTACTTC.

The count of this clone is one. This chain connects TRBV4-3 to TRBJ2-4; D possibly corresponds to TRBD2 (5 bases). The CDR3 extends over 14 amino acids. Germline V gene lookup returns CDR1 LGHNA and CDR2 YSLEER. Trimming stripped 0 bases from V and 8 bases from J, with 11 bases between. The CDR3 protein is CASSQDRGMDIQYF. The CDR3, as DNA: TGCGCCAGCAGCCAAGACAGAGGGATGGACATTCAGTACTTC.

A single count supports this clone. This rearrangement joins TRBV19 to TRBJ2-1, with TRBD2 matching over 8 bases. Germline CDR1 LNHDA, CDR2 SQIVND (reference sequence). The CDR3 sequence is 14 residues long. V shed 2 bases and J 8 bases; nucleotides not matched to a gene: 5. The CDR3: CASSISGSADEQFF. As DNA, the CDR3 is TGTGCCAGTAGTATAAGCGGGAGCGCGGATGAGCAGTTCTTC.

The chain recombines TRBV6-5 with TRBJ2-7, with D perhaps matching TRBD1 (6 bases). The length of the CDR3 is 14 residues. Germline V gene data show CDR1 as MNHEY and CDR2 as SVGAGI. The V and J ends lost 11 bases and 2 bases respectively, with 19 bases between them. This chain's CDR3 is CARYRESKPYEQYF. CDR3 in DNA: TGTGCCCGATACAGGGAATCCAAACCCTACGAGCAGTACTTC.

V gene TRBV9 combines with J gene TRBJ2-3, with a possible D match to TRBD1 (6 bases). There are 14 residues in the CDR3. V lost 3 bases, J lost 6 bases, and 14 bases lay in between. The germline gives CDR1 SGDLS, CDR2 YYNGEE. This CDR3 is CASSAMDSRDTQYF. CDR3 coding DNA: TGTGCCAGCAGCGCCATGGACAGTAGGGATACGCAGTATTTT.

This clone was seen a handful of times. The chain employs TRBV5-1 and TRBJ1-2; TRBD1 aligns across 9 bases. The V segment lost 4 bases and the J segment 6 bases; nucleotides outside the gene matches: 4. Germline loops: CDR1 SGHRS, CDR2 YFSETQ. The CDR3 consists of 13 residues. The CDR3 region has the DNA TGCGCCAGCAGCCTAAGGACAGGGGATGGCTACACCTTC. Translation: CASSLRTGDGYTF.

The rearrangement uses TRBV13 and TRBJ2-5; tentatively, D is TRBD1 (6 bases). CDR1 PRHDT and CDR2 FYEKMQ come from the germline V gene (reference sequence). V was shortened by 4 bases and J by 9 bases, with 24 bases between the two germline ends. The CDR3 is made up of 16 amino acids. The CDR3 bases are TGTGCCAGCAGCTCGACAGGATTTGCCCCCAATGCGGCCCAGTACTTC. The encoded protein is CASSSTGFAPNAAQYF.

The CDR3 coding sequence is TGTGCCAGCAAAGGGGATTGGAACACTGAAGCTTTCTTT. This gives the protein CASKGDWNTEAFF. The chain uses TRBV12-3 or TRBV12-4 and TRBJ1-1; a weak D match, TRBD1 (5 bases). The CDR3 is made up of 13 amino acids. V was pared by 7 bases and J by 1 base, with 10 bases between.

The genes are TRBV6-5 and TRBJ1-1, with unresolved D. V lost 0 bases and J 1 base, leaving 9 bases between the germline ends. The CDR3 extends over 15 amino acids. From germline, CDR1 is MNHEY and CDR2 SVGAGI. CDR3 DNA: TGTGCCAGCAGTTACTCTCTCCGGAGGAACACTGAAGCTTTCTTT. Translating it yields CASSYSLRRNTEAFF.

V and J are TRBV7-3 and TRBJ2-3; 8 positions match TRBD2. Germline V gives CDR1 SGHTA, CDR2 FQGTGA. The V segment lost 0 bases and the J segment 1 base; nucleotides outside the gene matches: 0. This CDR3 contains 15 residues. The CDR3 reads CASSLTREGTDTQYF. The CDR3 nucleotides read TGTGCCAGCAGCTTAACGCGGGAGGGCACAGATACGCAGTATTTT.